The 27 T cell receptor beta chains below were found in one sample sequenced in a study of blood T cells in healthy people across ages. A second PCR, run for about 7 to 11 cycles, used a sample-barcoded 5' primer plus a J-beta primer mix. TCRdb used MiXCR to reprocess the 5' RACE reads, holding one entry per CDR3 protein. The sample yields around 990,000 distinct CDR3 sequences, 25% seen once. These data were also reused for a study on T cells of mothers and their children.

Sequenced material: blood. The receptor source for this set is a girl aged 2-9 years in good health.

With respect to this clonotype: One junction end disagrees with the germline gene, perhaps due to a read error. The chain couples TRBV4-3 to TRBJ1-4; D gene uncertain. The V gene's germline CDR1 is LGHNA and CDR2 YSLEER. The CDR3 sequence is 15 residues long. The CDR3 spells CGSSQDSQLLGKLFF. The DNA for the CDR3 is TGCGGCAGCAGCCAAGATTCACAGCTTTTGGGAAAACTGTTTTTT.

This chain joins TRBV7-9 and TRBJ2-5; D not certain. The V and J ends lost 5 bases and 1 base respectively, with 8 bases between them. The CDR3 runs to 13 residues. The germline gives CDR1 SEHNR, CDR2 FQNEAQ (reference sequence). The CDR3 region is CASSILPQETQYF. The CDR3 bases are TGTGCCAGCAGCATACTACCCCAAGAGACCCAGTACTTC. Filled out from reference TRBV7-9 and TRBJ2-5, the complete variable domain reads DTGVSQNPRHKITKRGQNVTFRCDPISEHNRLYWYRQTLGQGPEFLTYFQNEAQLEKSRLLSDRFSAERPKGSFSTLEIQRTEQGDSAMYLCASSILPQETQYFGPGTRLLVL.

V is TRBV6-2 or TRBV6-3 and J is TRBJ2-4; the D is unclear. From germline, CDR1 is MNHEY and CDR2 SVGEGT. This CDR3 has 15 residues. V was pared by 3 bases and J by 0 bases, with 9 bases between. The chain's CDR3 is CASSYGGIAKNIQYF. In DNA form, the CDR3 reads TGTGCCAGCAGTTATGGTGGAATAGCCAAAAACATTCAGTACTTC.

This clonotype has more than one count but fewer than ten. The chain links TRBV4-2 to TRBJ1-1; unclear D gene. The CDR3 consists of 12 residues. Between the trimmed V and J ends, which lost 8 bases and 7 bases, there was a span of 14 bases. Per germline, CDR1 LGHNA and CDR2 YNFKEQ. The CDR3 region has the DNA TGTGCCAGCTCCATAACCGCCTATGAAGCTTTCTTT. Protein product: CASSITAYEAFF.

This clonotype was observed a handful of times. The genes are TRBV20-1 and TRBJ2-3; either TRBD1 or TRBD2 may fit D (6 bases each). This CDR3 has 15 residues. Per germline, CDR1 DFQATT and CDR2 SNEGSKA (reference sequence). The V end was cut by 1 base, the J end by 5 bases, with 16 bases between. CDR3 in DNA: TGCAGTGCTAGAGTACTCGCCAGGGGAGGAGATACGCAGTATTTT. This translates into CSARVLARGGDTQYF.

The V call is TRBV11-2, the J call TRBJ1-1, with a weak D call TRBD1 (6 bases). With 3 bases removed from V and 7 bases from J, the gap between germline ends came to 12 bases. This CDR3 is 13 amino acids long. The germline V gene encodes CDR1 SGHAT and CDR2 FQNNGV. The CDR3 loop is CASSFDRSFEAFF. The CDR3 DNA sequence: TGTGCCAGCAGCTTTGACAGGAGTTTTGAAGCTTTCTTT.

V gene TRBV3-1 combines with J gene TRBJ2-5; D gene ambiguous. This CDR3 spans 16 amino acids. Germline V gene lookup returns CDR1 LGHDT and CDR2 YNNKEL (reference sequence). The V and J ends lost 0 bases and 5 bases respectively, with 16 bases between them. CDR3 protein: CASSQEQQRLVETQYF. The CDR3 DNA is TGTGCCAGCAGCCAAGAGCAGCAACGGTTGGTGGAGACCCAGTACTTC.

This clonotype has a handful of counts. The chain combines TRBV4-3 with TRBJ2-5, with 8 nucleotides matching TRBD2. This CDR3 has 16 residues. The ends lost 0 bases at V and 2 bases at J; junction bases unmatched: 5. CDR1 and CDR2 (germline): LGHNA, YSLEER. CDR3 protein: CASSQEPGGVQETQYF. CDR3 DNA sequence: TGCGCCAGCAGCCAAGAACCCGGGGGGGTTCAAGAGACCCAGTACTTC.

The chain combines TRBV10-3 with TRBJ2-3, with 7 bases aligning to TRBD1. The germline CDR1 and CDR2 sequences are ENHRY and SYGVKD. V shed 4 bases and J 2 bases; nucleotides not matched to a gene: 3. The CDR3 spans 14 residues. CDR3 in amino acids: CAISGQGITDTQYF. CDR3 sequence (DNA): TGTGCCATCAGTGGACAGGGCATCACAGATACGCAGTATTTT.

This clonotype was counted between two and nine times. The gene calls are TRBV15 and TRBJ2-4; maybe TRBD2 (6 bases). Germline-derived CDR1 and CDR2 are LNHNV and YYDKDF (reference sequence). Trimming pared 3 bases from V and 8 bases from J, leaving 14 bases between. CDR3 length: 14 amino acids. The CDR3, as DNA: TGTGCCACCAGCAGTGGCCAGACGGGGGACATTCAGTACTTC. Encoded protein: CATSSGQTGDIQYF.

The chain combines TRBV4-1 with TRBJ1-2; D not certain. Germline CDR1 is MGHRA and CDR2 is YSYEKL. This CDR3 is 13 amino acids long. V lost 1 base and J lost 6, with 9 bases in between. CDR3: CASSQGETNGYTF. CDR3 coding DNA: TGCGCCAGCAGCCAAGGAGAGACGAATGGCTACACCTTC.

The gene calls are TRBV12-3 or TRBV12-4 and TRBJ2-1, with TRBD1 matching 7 bases. This CDR3 contains 14 residues. V gave up 3 bases and J gave up 12 bases; unmatched junction bases: 11. CDR3 sequence: CASSLIGDSGGQFF. CDR3 bases: TGTGCCAGCAGTTTGATAGGGGACAGCGGCGGGCAGTTCTTC.

This clonotype was seen repeatedly, ten times or more. V gene TRBV21-1 combines with J gene TRBJ1-4. TRBV21-1 is a recognized pseudogene. CDR3 length equals 17 residues. The CDR3 protein is CASSKARPDGTNEKLFF. The CDR3 DNA sequence: TGTGCCAGCAGCAAAGCAAGGCCCGATGGGACTAATGAAAAACTGTTTTTT.

The table lists this clonotype with a few counts. This chain joins TRBV6-5 and TRBJ1-2, with 8 bases fitting TRBD1. Germline-derived CDR1 and CDR2 are MNHEY and SVGAGI. This CDR3 comprises 13 residues. J lost 5 bases, V lost 6 bases, and 5 bases had no gene match. The CDR3 sequence is CASRFDRGYGYTF. CDR3 sequence (DNA): TGTGCCAGCAGATTCGACAGGGGTTATGGCTACACCTTC.

This clonotype was observed a handful of times. J is TRBJ2-5 and V is TRBV4-3; D ambiguous. Germline CDR1 and CDR2: LGHNA and YSLEER. The CDR3 spans 15 residues. The germline V and J ends were trimmed by 0 bases and 1 base, with 9 bases remaining between them. In DNA form, the CDR3 reads TGCGCCAGCAGCCAAGATCGATGGGGCCAAGAGACCCAGTACTTC. Protein sequence: CASSQDRWGQETQYF.

A remark on this clonotype: Germline is not matched at one junction end, which may reflect a read error. This chain links TRBV12-3 or TRBV12-4 with TRBJ2-5; 8 bases agree with TRBD1. CDR3 length equals 12 residues. CDR3 coding DNA: TGTGCCAGCAGCTTTCCCGGGACAGGCTTAACCTTC. Its translation is CASSFPGTGLTF.

This clonotype has a handful of counts. The chain links TRBV5-1 to TRBJ1-2; 8 positions agree with TRBD1. The CDR3 runs to 13 residues. Trimming cost V 4 bases and J 8 bases; bases outside gene matches: 7. The germline V gene encodes CDR1 SGHRS and CDR2 YFSETQ. The CDR3 is CASSLTGVGGYTF. The DNA of the CDR3 is TGCGCCAGCAGCCTGACAGGGGTAGGCGGCTACACCTTC.

V gene TRBV7-9 combines with J gene TRBJ2-5; the D is unclear. Trimming took off 3 bases at V and 1 base at J, with 9 bases between the two ends. Germline-derived CDR1 and CDR2 are SEHNR and FQNEAQ (reference sequence). The CDR3 totals 14 residues. DNA for the CDR3: TGTGCCAGCAGCTTCATAACGGCCCAAGAGACCCAGTACTTC. Protein product: CASSFITAQETQYF.

The table lists this clonotype with a few counts. The rearrangement links TRBV28 to TRBJ2-1; 9 bases align to TRBD1. The germline CDR1 and CDR2 sequences are MDHEN and SYDVKM. J gave up 6 bases and V 2 bases, and 5 bases lay outside the gene matches. This CDR3 contains 15 residues. CDR3 loop: CASSLGDRVGNEQFF. The CDR3 DNA reads as TGTGCCAGCAGTTTAGGGGACAGGGTAGGCAATGAGCAGTTCTTC.

The chain's CDR3 is CASRPNLAGGPGELFF. DNA for the CDR3: TGTGCCAGCAGGCCAAACCTAGCGGGAGGGCCCGGGGAGCTGTTTTTT. The chain employs TRBV2 and TRBJ2-2; 12 bases fit TRBD2. Germline lookup yields CDR1 SNHLY and CDR2 FYNNEI. This CDR3 spans 16 amino acids. Trimming at V came to 6 bases and at J to 6 bases, leaving 8 bases not matched to a gene. The full variable domain, completed using reference TRBV2 and TRBJ2-2, is EPEVTQTPSHQVTQMGQEVILRCVPISNHLYFYWYRQILGQKVEFLVSFYNNEISEKSEIFDDQFSVERPDGSNFTLKIRSTKLEDSAMYFCASRPNLAGGPGELFFGEGSRLTVL.

This clonotype came up many times. V is TRBV18 and J is TRBJ2-5; 9 bases map to TRBD1. With the DNA end fitting TRBJ2-7 better, the J assignment may be wrong. The germline gives CDR1 KGHSH, CDR2 LQKENI. The CDR3 extends over 15 amino acids. CDR3 bases: TGTGCCAGCTCACCGGCGAACAGGGGGCAGGACGAGCAGTACTTC. It specifies CASSPANRGQDEQYF.

This chain uses TRBV3-1 with TRBJ1-1; a weak D match, TRBD1 (6 bases). The CDR3 runs to 17 residues. Germline V gene data show CDR1 as LGHDT and CDR2 as YNNKEL (reference sequence). Trimming shortened V by 2 bases and J by 6 bases, and 22 bases separated the two germline ends. The CDR3 reads CASSQFIPTGTPAEAFF. The CDR3 nucleotides are TGTGCCAGCAGCCAATTTATTCCAACAGGGACCCCGGCTGAAGCTTTCTTT.

This chain links TRBV4-3 with TRBJ2-2; D possibly uses TRBD1 or TRBD2 (6 bases each). This CDR3 has 16 amino acids. Germline V gene lookup returns CDR1 LGHNA and CDR2 YSLEER. V was shortened by 0 bases and J by 4 bases, with 12 bases between the two germline ends. For the CDR3, the DNA is TGCGCCAGCAGCCAAGATTGGGGGGCGCTCACCGGGGAGCTGTTTTTT. Residues: CASSQDWGALTGELFF.

Here the CDR3 reads CASSQDSRATQYF. The CDR3 coding sequence is TGCGCCAGCAGCCAAGATTCGCGAGCGACCCAGTACTTC. The chain has TRBV4-1 and TRBJ2-5; no reliable D call. V lost 0 bases to trimming and J lost 7 bases, with 9 bases between them. The CDR3 runs to 13 residues. CDR1 and CDR2 from the germline V gene are MGHRA and YSYEKL.

The genes are TRBV5-1 and TRBJ2-6, with D hard to call. Trimming pared 7 bases from V and 0 bases from J, leaving 8 bases between. CDR3 length equals 14 residues. Germline V lookup: CDR1 SGHRS, CDR2 YFSETQ. The chain's CDR3 is CASQPTSGANVLTF. The DNA for the CDR3 is TGCGCCAGCCAGCCCACCTCTGGGGCCAACGTCCTGACTTTC.

The gene calls are TRBV6-5 and TRBJ1-1, with D possibly TRBD1 on 6 matching bases. V was cut by 1 base and J by 0 bases, with 12 bases left in between. CDR3 length equals 16 residues. Looked up from germline, CDR1 is MNHEY and CDR2 is SVGAGI. The CDR3 region is CASSYWLGALNTEAFF. The CDR3 DNA sequence: TGTGCCAGCAGTTACTGGTTGGGGGCCCTGAACACTGAAGCTTTCTTT.

This clonotype appeared a few times. The chain is built from TRBV4-1 and TRBJ1-3; D uncertain. The CDR3 totals 17 residues. V was clipped by 4 bases and J by 0 bases, with 16 bases between them. Germline V gene data show CDR1 as MGHRA and CDR2 as YSYEKL. The CDR3 bases are TGCGCCAGCAGCCCCGCTCAGACGATAGGCTCTGGAAACACCATATATTTT. This codes for CASSPAQTIGSGNTIYF.